These T cell receptor beta chains were read from a single sample in a study of CXCR3-negative and CXCR3-positive naive CD8 T cells. TCRdb re-called the 5' RACE reads and catalogs CDR3 proteins one per entry, DNA excluded. The sample's table shows some 50,000 distinct CDR3 sequences. The material sequenced was naive CXCR3+ CD8+ T cells from blood. All receptors come from a human donor in good health. Some clones in this sample may be carry-over from other donors' samples. Both conserved end residues are part of each CDR3. Fields, in order: V gene, clone size, J gene, CDR3 protein. Size tells how often a clone was seen (once, few, many) or the class of an expanded clone, and some rows leave it out.

V: TRBV7-6; size: NA; J: TRBJ2-7; CDR3: CASSVSGRYRYEQYF
V: TRBV4-1; size: NA; J: TRBJ2-5; CDR3: CASSQERLPGRTQYF
V: TRBV27; size: NA; J: TRBJ2-7; CDR3: CASSFGAPIDYEQYF
V: TRBV4-3; size: NA; J: TRBJ2-7; CDR3: CASSQGTGPYEQYF
V: TRBV5-6; size: NA; J: TRBJ1-2; CDR3: CASSPDRVGGYTF
V: TRBV20-1; size: NA; J: TRBJ1-2; CDR3: CSARAPKGLLFHGYTF
V: TRBV11-2; size: NA; J: TRBJ1-1; CDR3: CASSSSDSSDEAFF
V: TRBV27; size: NA; J: TRBJ2-1; CDR3: CASSLVSGAPYNEQFF
V: TRBV7-3; size: NA; J: TRBJ2-7; CDR3: CASSPDSPYEQYF
V: TRBV12-3/TRBV12-4; size: NA; J: TRBJ1-1; CDR3: CASTLQQNVRAFF
V: TRBV25-1; size: NA; J: TRBJ1-1; CDR3: CASSAYTEAFF
V: TRBV5-8; size: NA; J: TRBJ2-7; CDR3: CASSFGTAGYEQYF
V: TRBV18; size: NA; J: TRBJ1-1; CDR3: CASSPPTLMTGRIFTEVFF
V: TRBV6-5; size: NA; J: TRBJ2-1; CDR3: CASSYSLASGASYNEQFF
V: TRBV29-1; size: NA; J: TRBJ2-5; CDR3: CSGEATGGDQYF
V: TRBV4-3; size: NA; J: TRBJ1-5; CDR3: CASSQDLTVENQPQHF
V: TRBV28; size: NA; J: TRBJ2-7; CDR3: CASSYPGETYEQYF
V: TRBV7-6; size: NA; J: TRBJ1-1; CDR3: CASSPVPGQGLAFF
V: TRBV7-2; size: NA; J: TRBJ2-7; CDR3: CASTKSAKTGGGAYEQYF
V: TRBV6-6; size: NA; J: TRBJ2-1; CDR3: CASTHGGPLNEQFF
V: TRBV6-5; size: NA; J: TRBJ1-6; CDR3: CASSSGTENSPLHF
V: TRBV2; size: NA; J: TRBJ1-1; CDR3: CASSETVGGTEAFF
V: TRBV28; size: NA; J: TRBJ2-7; CDR3: CASSPRGEIINYEQYF
V: TRBV7-9; size: NA; J: TRBJ2-3; CDR3: CASSTDTDTQYF
V: TRBV27; size: NA; J: TRBJ1-1; CDR3: CASSPDNTEAFF
V: TRBV7-3; size: NA; J: TRBJ1-6; CDR3: CASRYGTANSPLHF
V: TRBV7-3; size: NA; J: TRBJ2-7; CDR3: CASSLDGLGEQYF
V: TRBV21-1; size: NA; J: TRBJ2-7; CDR3: CAISKQSEEGQKTSYEQYF
V: TRBV3-1; size: NA; J: TRBJ2-7; CDR3: CASSQDGGKREQYF
V: TRBV15; size: NA; J: TRBJ2-5; CDR3: CATREGPILQETQYF
V: TRBV5-1; size: NA; J: TRBJ2-7; CDR3: CASSQDKTYEQYF
V: TRBV25-1; size: NA; J: TRBJ2-7; CDR3: CASSGRDRGYEQYF
V: TRBV7-2; size: NA; J: TRBJ2-2; CDR3: CASSPRTSGSNTGELFF
V: TRBV6-2/TRBV6-3; size: NA; J: TRBJ1-2; CDR3: CASSYSGQRLFYGYTF
V: TRBV6-2/TRBV6-3; size: NA; J: TRBJ1-1; CDR3: CAISAGTNTEAFF
V: TRBV27; size: NA; J: TRBJ1-5; CDR3: CASSPLLSMDRVDNQPQHF
V: TRBV2; size: NA; J: TRBJ2-1; CDR3: CASRAIAGGLLNEQFF
V: TRBV20-1; size: NA; J: TRBJ2-7; CDR3: CSASWGYEQYF
V: TRBV7-9; size: NA; J: TRBJ2-7; CDR3: CASSLAGFARSSYEQYF
V: TRBV7-2; size: NA; J: TRBJ2-2; CDR3: CASTPFVGKLFF
V: TRBV4-3; size: medium-sized; J: TRBJ2-1; CDR3: CASSQDPGGPYNEQFF
V: TRBV4-2; size: NA; J: TRBJ2-7; CDR3: CASSQETGTISYEQYF